The 3 T cell receptor beta chains below come from one sample, sequenced in a study of cytomegalovirus exposure and HLA in healthy donors (dated by TCRdb to 2016 to 2017). Library prep was done by the immunoSEQ multiplex PCR assay. A mixture of 60 forward primers for TCR Vbeta segments and 13 reverse primers for TCR Jbeta segments was used in the multiplex PCR. Not all clones reach the TCRdb copy of this immuneACCESS table, which keeps in-frame sequences only. Checked studies attribute under half of the gap to unresolved V genes and leave the rest unexplained. The sample's clone listing holds around 150,000 clones. About 2.5% of the sample is held by the ten biggest clonotypes. The specimen was PBMCs. The receptors were gathered from a man aged 35 to 55 in good health and CMV-seronegative.

J is TRBJ2-6 and V is TRBV10-3; 8 bases map to TRBD1. V lost 10 bases to trimming and J lost 0 bases; unmatched junction nucleotides: 5. The CDR3 has 15 amino acids. The germline CDR1 and CDR2 sequences are ENHRY and SYGVKD. CDR3 nucleotide sequence: TGTGCCACGGGGACAGGCTCCTCTGGGGCCAACGTCCTGACTTTC. As protein: CATGTGSSGANVLTF.

The chain couples TRBV5-4 to TRBJ1-1; possible D gene TRBD1, 5 bases. There are 16 residues in the CDR3. V lost 0 bases, J lost 4 bases, and 16 bases lay in between. CDR1 and CDR2 (germline): SGHNT, YYREEE (reference sequence). In DNA form, the CDR3 reads TGTGCCAGCAGCTTGGCCCCCAGCAGCGGGGCCACTGAAGCTTTCTTT. It is translated as CASSLAPSSGATEAFF. Full variable domain (missing parts from reference TRBV5-4 and TRBJ1-1): ETGVTQSPTHLIKTRGQQVTLRCSSQSGHNTVSWYQQALGQGPQFIFQYYREEENGRGNFPPRFSGLQFPNYSSELNVNALELDDSALYLCASSLAPSSGATEAFFGQGTRLTVV.

The chain recombines TRBV11-2 with TRBJ2-5, with a weak D call TRBD1 (6 bases). Germline V gene lookup returns CDR1 SGHAT and CDR2 FQNNGV. The CDR3 spans 14 residues. Trimming pared 4 bases from V and 1 base from J, leaving 10 bases between. DNA of the CDR3: TGTGCCAGCAGCTCGCAGGGGATCCAAGAGACCCAGTACTTC. Its translation is CASSSQGIQETQYF.